What follows are 4 T cell receptor beta chains derived from one specimen sequenced in a study of response to subunit inactivated influenza vaccine. TCRdb ran MiXCR on the RT-PCR reads and lists one entry per CDR3 protein. The profile covers about 310,000 distinct CDR3 sequences, with approximately 21% appearing a single time and about 9.3% taken by the ten largest. The sample in question was PBMCs from blood, obtained about 20 months after vaccination. Receptor source: a man aged 50 to 69 who received an inactivated influenza vaccine.

This clonotype was seen only a few times. J is TRBJ2-4 and V is TRBV14, with 7 bases matching TRBD2. Trimming at V came to 6 bases and at J to 0 bases, leaving 5 bases not matched to a gene. Germline-derived CDR1 and CDR2 are SGHDN and FVKESK. This CDR3 has 15 amino acids. The CDR3 nucleotides read TGTGCCAGCAGTAAAGCGGGATTAGCCAAAAACATTCAGTACTTC. Protein product: CASSKAGLAKNIQYF. Filled out from reference TRBV14 and TRBJ2-4, the complete variable domain reads EAGVTQFPSHSVIEKGQTVTLRCDPISGHDNLYWYRRVMGKEIKFLLHFVKESKQDESGMPNNRFLAERTGGTYSTLKVQPAELEDSGVYFCASSKAGLAKNIQYFGAGTRLSVL.

This clonotype has more than one count but fewer than ten. The rearrangement joins TRBV15 to TRBJ1-1; perhaps TRBD1 as D (6 bases). CDR1 and CDR2 (germline): LNHNV, YYDKDF (reference sequence). V was clipped by 2 bases and J by 1 base, with 14 bases between them. This CDR3 is 16 amino acids long. The CDR3 region is CATSRRGTEGNTEAFF. Here the CDR3 DNA reads TGTGCCACCAGCAGAAGGGGGACGGAAGGGAACACTGAAGCTTTCTTT.

This chain joins TRBV5-1 and TRBJ2-7; TRBD2 matches 11 bases. This CDR3 has 15 amino acids. Losses at the gene ends were 3 bases for V and 3 bases for J; bases not matched to a gene: 5. Germline CDR1 is SGHRS and CDR2 is YFSETQ. The CDR3 loop is CASSSSGGSIYEQYF. The CDR3 DNA reads as TGCGCCAGCAGCTCTAGCGGGGGGTCCATCTACGAGCAGTACTTC.

Many counts were recorded for this clonotype. The gene calls are TRBV7-2 and TRBJ1-1, with 7 bases fitting TRBD1. With V trimmed by 0 bases and J by 10 bases, 2 bases remained unmatched. CDR1 is SGHTA, CDR2 FQGNSA, per germline. The CDR3 consists of 12 residues. The CDR3 DNA follows: TGTGCCAGCAGCTTAGCTCACAGGGGAGCTTTCTTT. Encoded protein: CASSLAHRGAFF.